The 27 T cell receptor beta chains below come from one sample, sequenced in a study of identical twins. TCRdb reprocessed the 5' RACE reads via MiXCR and lists one record per CDR3 protein. Seen here are 650,000 to 800,000 distinct CDR3 sequences, around 8.6% observed once, and the top ten hold about 0.98%. In addition, the sample was reused for a study of yellow fever vaccine responses in identical twins.

Material for sequencing was PBMCs. The receptors come from a young woman in good health.

This clonotype was observed many times. CDR3 DNA: TGCAGTGCCTTGACTAGCGGGAGAAACATTCAGTACTTC. It specifies CSALTSGRNIQYF. V is TRBV20-1 and J is TRBJ2-4; TRBD2 matches at 12 bases. The CDR3 is 13 amino acids. Per the germline V gene, CDR1 is DFQATT and CDR2 is SNEGSKA (reference sequence). V lost 6 bases and J lost 6; bases outside the gene matches: 3.

This clonotype was counted ten times or more. V gene TRBV6-5 combines with J gene TRBJ2-5, with a weak D call TRBD1 (6 bases). Looked up from germline, CDR1 is MNHEY and CDR2 is SVGAGI. The CDR3 loop spans 15 amino acids. Trimming cost V 4 bases and J 2 bases, with 14 bases left between them. The CDR3 sequence is CASSSRQVGQETQYF. CDR3 nucleotides: TGTGCCAGCAGTTCGCGACAGGTGGGACAAGAGACCCAGTACTTC.

The chain combines TRBV10-2 with TRBJ1-4; TRBD1 might be the D (5 bases). Germline V gene data show CDR1 as WSHSY and CDR2 as SAAADI. The CDR3 runs 13 residues. V was trimmed by 6 bases and J by 8 bases, leaving 13 bases between them. The CDR3 nucleotides are TGCGCCAGCAGAATCTCGGGGGAGGAAAAACTGTTTTTT. Protein product: CASRISGEEKLFF.

This clonotype appeared many times. The V call is TRBV20-1, the J call TRBJ2-1; the match to TRBD1 covers 10 bases. Germline CDR1 and CDR2: DFQATT and SNEGSKA (reference sequence). CDR3 length equals 15 residues. V lost 1 base, J lost 6 bases, and 6 bases stayed unmatched. Here the CDR3 reads CSARVPGTGANEQFF. CDR3 coding DNA: TGCAGTGCTAGAGTACCCGGGACAGGGGCCAATGAGCAGTTCTTC.

The rearrangement links TRBV6-1 to TRBJ2-1, with 10 bases lining up with TRBD2. Germline V CDR1 and CDR2: MNHNS, SASEGT. J was trimmed by 6 bases and V by 5 bases; bases with no gene match: 16. The CDR3 has 18 amino acids. CDR3 sequence reads: CASSRRAGTSDVVNEQFF. Written as DNA, the CDR3 is TGTGCCAGCAGTCGCCGCGCCGGGACTAGCGATGTGGTCAATGAGCAGTTCTTC.

The chain is built from TRBV7-6 and TRBJ1-4; a weak D match, TRBD1 (5 bases). Trimming pared 2 bases from V and 2 bases from J, leaving 12 bases between. CDR1 and CDR2 (germline): SGHVS, FNYEAQ. This CDR3 has 16 amino acids. The CDR3 sequence: CASSLSGGGTNEKLFF. The CDR3 DNA is TGTGCCAGCAGCTTATCGGGCGGGGGGACTAATGAAAAACTGTTTTTT.

This clonotype showed up just a few times. V gene TRBV30 combines with J gene TRBJ2-3; 11 bases line up with TRBD2. Losses at the gene ends were 2 bases for V and 3 bases for J; bases not matched to a gene: 7. CDR1 and CDR2 from the germline V gene are GTSNPN and SVGIG (reference sequence). CDR3 size: 16 residues. DNA for the CDR3: TGTGCCTGGAGTCTTCAACTAGCGGGGGAAACAGATACGCAGTATTTT. This encodes CAWSLQLAGETDTQYF.

The chain employs TRBV19 and TRBJ2-1; 10 nucleotides line up with TRBD2. J gave up 4 bases and V 4 bases, and 1 base lay outside the gene matches. The CDR3 runs to 14 residues. Germline loops: CDR1 LNHDA, CDR2 SQIVND (reference sequence). The CDR3 DNA sequence: TGTGCCAGTAGTAATAGCGGGGGGTACAATGAGCAGTTCTTC. Translated: CASSNSGGYNEQFF.

This clonotype was picked up many times. The chain has TRBV29-1 and TRBJ2-1, with D unresolved. Trimming removed 4 bases from V and 7 bases from J, with 11 bases in between. The length of the CDR3 is 12 residues. Germline V gives CDR1 SQVTM, CDR2 ANQGSEA. The CDR3 DNA reads TGCAGCGTTGCGGAAGCAGCGAATGAGCAGTTCTTC. The encoded protein is CSVAEAANEQFF.

This clonotype has a handful of counts. J is TRBJ2-1 and V is TRBV11-1, with D maybe TRBD1 (6 bases). V was trimmed by 9 bases and J by 0 bases, leaving 24 bases between them. The CDR3 is 18 residues long. Germline V CDR1 and CDR2: SGHAT, FQDESV (reference sequence). CDR3 sequence: CASSGATNYSFSYNEQFF. For the CDR3, the DNA is TGTGCCAGTTCAGGGGCTACCAACTATTCTTTCTCCTACAATGAGCAGTTCTTC.

Many counts were recorded for this clonotype. CDR3 bases: TGTGCCAGCAGCTTAGATTTAGGCGCCAAAAACATTCAGTACTTC. This codes for CASSLDLGAKNIQYF. The rearrangement links TRBV7-9 to TRBJ2-4, with unresolved D. CDR1 SEHNR and CDR2 FQNEAQ come from the germline V gene (reference sequence). Trimming removed 1 base from V and 1 base from J, with 8 bases in between. The CDR3 has 15 amino acids.

The chain recombines TRBV6-1 with TRBJ2-1; 11 bases are shared with TRBD2. CDR1 and CDR2 (germline): MNHNS, SASEGT. J gave up 6 bases and V 2 bases, and 6 bases lay outside the gene matches. This CDR3 has 16 residues. This CDR3 is CASSEPLTSGGNEQFF. CDR3 in DNA: TGTGCCAGCAGTGAACCGCTAACTAGCGGGGGCAATGAGCAGTTCTTC.

This chain uses TRBV4-3 with TRBJ1-4; 10 bases line up with TRBD1. Germline V gene data show CDR1 as LGHNA and CDR2 as YSLEER. The CDR3 contains 15 residues. V lost 5 bases to trimming and J lost 4 bases; unmatched junction nucleotides: 4. Here the CDR3 DNA reads TGCGCCAGCAGCGCGGACAGGGGGAGTAATGAAAAACTGTTTTTT. This gives the protein CASSADRGSNEKLFF.

The chain links TRBV27 to TRBJ2-7; D possibly uses TRBD1 or TRBD2 (6 bases each). CDR1 and CDR2 from the germline V gene are MNHEY and SMNVEV (reference sequence). The V and J ends lost 5 bases and 7 bases respectively, with 12 bases between them. The CDR3 covers 12 residues. CDR3 DNA sequence: TGTGCCAGCAGTAGGGGGGATGGGGAGCAGTACTTC. Its translation is CASSRGDGEQYF.

Only a few counts were recorded for this clonotype. The V call is TRBV24-1, the J call TRBJ1-2; perhaps TRBD1 as D (5 bases). This CDR3 has 13 residues. Germline V gene sequence: CDR1 KGHDR, CDR2 SFDVKD. V was shortened by 4 bases and J by 4 bases, with 9 bases between the two germline ends. CDR3 sequence (DNA): TGTGCCACCAGTGACGGGACCATCTATGGCTACACCTTC. This translates into CATSDGTIYGYTF.

This clonotype has more than one count but fewer than ten. This chain links TRBV3-1 with TRBJ2-1; possibly TRBD2 for D (6 bases). Germline V gene lookup returns CDR1 LGHDT and CDR2 YNNKEL (reference sequence). V dropped 0 bases and J dropped 9 bases, with 18 bases sitting between them. The CDR3 is 16 amino acids. The chain's CDR3 is CASSQDSLASDGEQFF. The DNA of the CDR3 is TGTGCCAGCAGCCAAGATTCATTGGCTAGCGATGGTGAGCAGTTCTTC.

There are many counts of this clonotype. The chain carries TRBV20-1 and TRBJ2-7, with D perhaps matching TRBD1 (5 bases). Germline V CDR1 and CDR2: DFQATT, SNEGSKA (reference sequence). V lost 6 bases, J lost 0 bases, and 9 bases lay in between. The CDR3 contains 12 residues. The CDR3 DNA reads as TGCAGTGCCGGTGGGGCCTCCTACGAGCAGTACTTC. It specifies CSAGGASYEQYF.

The sample holds a few counts of this clonotype. The V gene is TRBV20-1, the J gene TRBJ2-5; D gene ambiguous. Trimming took 0 bases from V and 4 from J, leaving 6 bases between them. The CDR3 runs 12 residues. Germline CDR1 is DFQATT and CDR2 is SNEGSKA (reference sequence). As DNA, the CDR3 is TGCAGTGCTAGAGATAATGTAGAGACCCAGTACTTC. The encoded protein is CSARDNVETQYF.

The rearrangement joins TRBV3-1 to TRBJ2-7; TRBD2 aligns across 7 bases. J lost 2 bases, V lost 6 bases, and 7 bases had no gene match. Germline V gene data show CDR1 as LGHDT and CDR2 as YNNKEL (reference sequence). The length of the CDR3 is 14 residues. CDR3 residues: CASRPSGIPYEQYF. The CDR3 DNA reads TGTGCCAGCAGACCTAGCGGAATACCCTACGAGCAGTACTTC.

Many counts were recorded for this clonotype. The V gene is TRBV11-2, the J gene TRBJ2-5, with 13 bases lining up with TRBD2. The CDR3 has 18 residues. V dropped 1 base and J dropped 5; count of bases not matched to a gene: 10. From germline, CDR1 is SGHAT and CDR2 FQNNGV. Here the CDR3 DNA reads TGTGCCAGCAGCTTAGGACCCCCCACTAGCGGGAGGGACGAGACCCAGTACTTC. Encoded protein: CASSLGPPTSGRDETQYF.

This clonotype was seen many times. V usage is TRBV7-2 and J usage is TRBJ1-2; D unresolved. Germline CDR1 reads SGHTA; CDR2 reads FQGNSA. The CDR3 extends over 14 amino acids. Between the trimmed V and J ends, which lost 5 bases and 1 base, there was a span of 11 bases. The CDR3, as DNA: TGTGCCAGCAGCCCCACCCCAGATAACTATGGCTACACCTTC. This codes for CASSPTPDNYGYTF.

This clonotype appeared a few times. J is TRBJ2-5 and V is TRBV6-4; no clear D. This CDR3 has 13 amino acids. The V gene's germline CDR1 is MRHNA and CDR2 SNTAGT. Between the trimmed V and J ends, which lost 10 bases and 0 bases, there was a span of 12 bases. The CDR3 DNA reads TGTGCCACGGACCCCACAGACCAAGAGACCCAGTACTTC. It is translated as CATDPTDQETQYF.

This clonotype has a count of ten or more. Here the CDR3 reads CASSPRSAYNSPLHF. CDR3 coding DNA: TGTGCCAGCAGCCCCCGATCGGCCTATAATTCACCCCTCCACTTT. The rearrangement uses TRBV7-9 and TRBJ1-6; D gene uncertain. CDR1 and CDR2 from the germline V gene are SEHNR and FQNEAQ (reference sequence). V lost 5 bases and J lost 2, with 10 bases in between. The CDR3 has 15 amino acids.

This clonotype was counted a few times. The gene calls are TRBV5-1 and TRBJ2-3; 12 positions agree with TRBD2. V was clipped by 0 bases and J by 5 bases; unmatched bases: 4. CDR1 is SGHRS and CDR2 is YFSETQ in the germline V gene. This CDR3 has 16 amino acids. Here the CDR3 reads CASSLGRGLAGDTQYF. DNA for the CDR3: TGCGCCAGCAGCTTGGGGCGGGGACTAGCGGGAGATACGCAGTATTTT.

The J gene is TRBJ2-7, the V gene TRBV5-1, with D possibly matching TRBD1 (6 bases). V dropped 1 base and J dropped 0 bases, with 20 bases sitting between them. This CDR3 is 18 amino acids long. Germline-derived CDR1 and CDR2 are SGHRS and YFSETQ. The CDR3 DNA reads TGCGCCAGCAGCTTGAGGGGGAAGTCTGACACGAGCTCCTACGAGCAGTACTTC. Amino acid sequence: CASSLRGKSDTSSYEQYF.

CDR3 protein: CATSRDRTGGEEKLFF. The CDR3, as DNA: TGTGCCACCAGCAGAGACCGGACAGGGGGTGAGGAAAAACTGTTTTTT. The chain links TRBV15 to TRBJ1-4; 10 bases fit TRBD1. J was trimmed by 8 bases and V by 0 bases; bases with no gene match: 6. Germline loops: CDR1 LNHNV, CDR2 YYDKDF (reference sequence). The CDR3 runs 16 residues.

This clonotype turned up a few times. The chain recombines TRBV9 with TRBJ2-5, with a tentative D call TRBD2 (7 bases). In germline, CDR1 is SGDLS, CDR2 YYNGEE. CDR3 length: 17 amino acids. V was clipped by 5 bases and J by 5 bases, with 25 bases between them. As DNA, the CDR3 is TGTGCCAGCAGTGTCGCCGATGGACTAGGGGGGGCGGAGACCCAGTACTTC. Amino acid sequence: CASSVADGLGGAETQYF.